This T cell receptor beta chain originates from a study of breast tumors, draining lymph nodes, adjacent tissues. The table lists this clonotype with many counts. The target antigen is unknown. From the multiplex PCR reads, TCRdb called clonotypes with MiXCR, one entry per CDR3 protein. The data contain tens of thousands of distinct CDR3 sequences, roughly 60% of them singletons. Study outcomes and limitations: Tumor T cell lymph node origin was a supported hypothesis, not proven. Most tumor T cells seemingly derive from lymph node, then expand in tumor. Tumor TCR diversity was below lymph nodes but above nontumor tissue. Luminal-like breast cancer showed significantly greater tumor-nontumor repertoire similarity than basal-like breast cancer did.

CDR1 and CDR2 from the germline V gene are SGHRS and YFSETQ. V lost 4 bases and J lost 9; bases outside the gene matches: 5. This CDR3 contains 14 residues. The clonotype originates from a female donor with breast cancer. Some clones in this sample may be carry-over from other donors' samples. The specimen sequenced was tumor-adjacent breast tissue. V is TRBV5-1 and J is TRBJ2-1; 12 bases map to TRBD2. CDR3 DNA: TGCGCCAGCAGCGCTGGACTAGCGGGATTTGAGCAGTTCTTC. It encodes CASSAGLAGFEQFF.